The TCR beta chain described here comes from a study of beta chain features in type 1 diabetes. The sequenced template was cDNA made from the entire isolated RNA. Profiled with immunoSEQ multiplex PCR; TCRdb holds only in-frame clones, not every one. The sample holds a few hundred thousand clones, roughly 20% seen once. Remarks on this clone: Its antigen is currently unknown.

V was pared by 4 bases and J by 5 bases, with 8 bases of the junction left unmatched. Germline-derived CDR1 and CDR2 are LNHDA and SQIVND (reference sequence). The CDR3 consists of 14 residues. General study results and limits: Shortening that was moderate but significant affected the TCRB CDR3s of Type 1 diabetes patients in all four CD4+ subsets.

The chain has TRBV19 and TRBJ2-7; 7 bases line up with TRBD1. This TCR was recovered from a woman aged 40 to 49 with type 1 diabetes. Sequenced: naive CD4+ T cells from blood. CDR3 coding DNA: TGTGCCAGTAGTACCCGTCAGGGGGTGGACGAGCAGTACTTC. Translating gives CASSTRQGVDEQYF.